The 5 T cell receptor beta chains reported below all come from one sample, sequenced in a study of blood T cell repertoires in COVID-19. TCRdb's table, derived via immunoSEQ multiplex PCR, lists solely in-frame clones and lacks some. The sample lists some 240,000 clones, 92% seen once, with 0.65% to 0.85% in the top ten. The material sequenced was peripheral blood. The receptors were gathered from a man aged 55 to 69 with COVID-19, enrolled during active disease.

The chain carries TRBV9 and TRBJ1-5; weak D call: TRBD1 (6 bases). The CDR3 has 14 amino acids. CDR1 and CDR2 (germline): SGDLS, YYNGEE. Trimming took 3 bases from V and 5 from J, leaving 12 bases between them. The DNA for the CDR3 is TGTGCCAGCAGCGCCACAGGGTCAGATCAGCCCCAGCATTTT. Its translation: CASSATGSDQPQHF.

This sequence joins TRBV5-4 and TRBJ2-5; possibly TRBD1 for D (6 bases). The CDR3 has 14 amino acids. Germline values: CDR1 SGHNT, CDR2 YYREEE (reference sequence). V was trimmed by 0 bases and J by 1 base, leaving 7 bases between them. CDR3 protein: CASSLDRVQETQYF. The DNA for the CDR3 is TGTGCCAGCAGCTTGGACAGGGTCCAAGAGACCCAGTACTTC.

This CDR3 is CASSWTGSFEQYF. The CDR3 DNA reads TGCGCCAGCAGCTGGACAGGTTCATTCGAGCAGTACTTC. V gene TRBV5-1 combines with J gene TRBJ2-7; 7 positions agree with TRBD1. The J segment lost 6 bases and the V segment lost 3 bases, leaving 6 bases of the junction unmatched. From germline, CDR1 is SGHRS and CDR2 YFSETQ. The CDR3 consists of 13 residues.

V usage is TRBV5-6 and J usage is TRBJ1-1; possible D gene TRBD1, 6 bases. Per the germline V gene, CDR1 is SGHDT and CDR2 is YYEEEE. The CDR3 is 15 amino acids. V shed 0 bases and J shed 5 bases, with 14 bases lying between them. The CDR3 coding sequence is TGTGCCAGCAGCTTGGCGGTCAGGGGTTTGACTGAAGCTTTCTTT. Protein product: CASSLAVRGLTEAFF.

The CDR3 DNA reads as TGTGCCAGCTCACCGGACAGGGGTAATTCACCCCTCCACTTT. Translation gives CASSPDRGNSPLHF. The V call is TRBV18, the J call TRBJ1-6, with 9 bases identical to TRBD1. The CDR3 extends over 14 amino acids. V lost 3 bases and J lost 6; bases outside the gene matches: 0. CDR1 and CDR2 from the germline V gene are KGHSH and LQKENI.